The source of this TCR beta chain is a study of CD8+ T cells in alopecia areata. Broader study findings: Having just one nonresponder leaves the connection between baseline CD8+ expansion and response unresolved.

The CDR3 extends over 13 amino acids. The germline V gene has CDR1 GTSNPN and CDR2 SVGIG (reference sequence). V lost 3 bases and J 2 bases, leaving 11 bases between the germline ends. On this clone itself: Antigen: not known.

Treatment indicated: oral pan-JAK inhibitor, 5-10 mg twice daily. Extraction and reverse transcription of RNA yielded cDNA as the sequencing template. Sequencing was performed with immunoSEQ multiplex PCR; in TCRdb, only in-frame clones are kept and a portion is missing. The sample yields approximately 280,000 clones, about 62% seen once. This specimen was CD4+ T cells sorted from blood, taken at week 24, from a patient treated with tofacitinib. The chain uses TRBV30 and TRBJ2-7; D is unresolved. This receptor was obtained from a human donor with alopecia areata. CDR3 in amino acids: CAWSKGFTYEQYF. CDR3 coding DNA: TGTGCCTGGAGCAAGGGTTTTACCTACGAGCAGTACTTC.